What follows describes a single T cell receptor (beta chain). Generated by immunoSEQ multiplex PCR, the TCRdb table keeps only in-frame clones and is missing some. The sample records around 200,000 clones, 80% to 90% being singletons. The record originates from a study of blood T cell repertoires in COVID-19. Germline V gives CDR1 LNHDA, CDR2 SQIVND (reference sequence). The V end lost 6 bases, the J end lost 0 bases, and 12 bases lay between the germline ends. The CDR3 is 16 residues long. This TCR was recovered from a woman in her twenties or thirties who had been exposed to COVID-19. The sample consisted of PBMCs or T cells enriched from blood (not recorded which). This rearrangement joins TRBV19 to TRBJ1-6; D is uncertain. The CDR3 DNA reads as TGTGCCAGTAGCTTGGACTTGAGCTCCTATAATTCACCCCTCCACTTT. Its translation: CASSLDLSSYNSPLHF. Based on the CDR3 plus reference TRBV19 and TRBJ1-6, the full variable domain is DGGITQSPKYLFRKEGQNVTLSCEQNLNHDAMYWYRQDPGQGLRLIYYSQIVNDFQKGDIAEGYSVSREKKESFPLTVTSAQKNPTAFYLCASSLDLSSYNSPLHFGNGTRLTVT.